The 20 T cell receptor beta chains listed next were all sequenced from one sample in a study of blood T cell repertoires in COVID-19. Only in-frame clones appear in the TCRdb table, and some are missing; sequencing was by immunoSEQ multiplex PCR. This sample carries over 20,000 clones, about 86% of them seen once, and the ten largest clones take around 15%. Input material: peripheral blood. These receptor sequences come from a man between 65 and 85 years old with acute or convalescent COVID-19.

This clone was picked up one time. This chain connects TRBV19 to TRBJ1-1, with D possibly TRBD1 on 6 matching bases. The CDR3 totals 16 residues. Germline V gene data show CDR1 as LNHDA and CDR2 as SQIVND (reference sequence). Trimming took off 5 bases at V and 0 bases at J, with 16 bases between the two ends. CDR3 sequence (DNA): TGTGCCAGTAGTTCGGCGAGGGGGGGGTTGAACACTGAAGCTTTCTTT. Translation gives CASSSARGGLNTEAFF.

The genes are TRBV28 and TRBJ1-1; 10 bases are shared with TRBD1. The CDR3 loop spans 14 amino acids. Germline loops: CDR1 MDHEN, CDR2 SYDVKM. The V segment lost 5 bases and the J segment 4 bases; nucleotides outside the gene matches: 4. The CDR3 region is CASSMTGGGTEAFF. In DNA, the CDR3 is TGTGCCAGCAGTATGACAGGGGGCGGCACTGAAGCTTTCTTT.

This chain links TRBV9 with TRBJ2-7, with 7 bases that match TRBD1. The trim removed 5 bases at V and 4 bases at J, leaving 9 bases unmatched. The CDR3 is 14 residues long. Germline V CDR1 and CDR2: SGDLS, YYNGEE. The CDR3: CASSRDSGPYEQYF. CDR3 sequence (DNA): TGTGCCAGCAGTCGGGACAGTGGTCCATACGAGCAGTACTTC.

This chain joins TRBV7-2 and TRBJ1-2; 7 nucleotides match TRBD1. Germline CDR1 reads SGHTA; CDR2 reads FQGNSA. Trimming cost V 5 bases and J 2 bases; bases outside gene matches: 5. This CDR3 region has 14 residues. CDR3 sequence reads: CASSPTGTNYGYTF. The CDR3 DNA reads TGTGCCAGCAGCCCGACAGGGACGAACTATGGCTACACCTTC.

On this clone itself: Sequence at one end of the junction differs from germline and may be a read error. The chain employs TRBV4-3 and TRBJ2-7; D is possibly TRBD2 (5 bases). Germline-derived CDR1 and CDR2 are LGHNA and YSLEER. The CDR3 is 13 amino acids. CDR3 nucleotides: TGCGCCAGCAGCCAAGATCAGGCTAGCCCCCAGGACTTC. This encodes CASSQDQASPQDF.

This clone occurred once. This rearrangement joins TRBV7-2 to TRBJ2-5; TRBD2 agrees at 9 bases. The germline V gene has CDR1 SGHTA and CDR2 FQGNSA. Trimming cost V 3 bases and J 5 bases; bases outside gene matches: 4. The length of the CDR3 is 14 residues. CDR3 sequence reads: CASSLSGRSETQYF. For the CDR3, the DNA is TGTGCCAGCAGCTTGAGCGGGAGGTCTGAGACCCAGTACTTC.

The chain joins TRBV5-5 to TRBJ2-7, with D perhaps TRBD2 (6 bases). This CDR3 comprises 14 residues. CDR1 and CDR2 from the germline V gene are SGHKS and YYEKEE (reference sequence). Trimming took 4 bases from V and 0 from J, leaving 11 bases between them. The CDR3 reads CASSLTGDSYEQYF. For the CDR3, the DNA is TGTGCCAGCAGCCTCACGGGGGACTCCTACGAGCAGTACTTC.

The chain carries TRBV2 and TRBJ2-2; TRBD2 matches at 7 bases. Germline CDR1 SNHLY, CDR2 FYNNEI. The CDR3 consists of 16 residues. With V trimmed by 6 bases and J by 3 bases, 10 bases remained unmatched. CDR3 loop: CASRAPPGGDTGELFF. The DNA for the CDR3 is TGTGCCAGCAGGGCCCCCCCGGGGGGAGACACCGGGGAGCTGTTTTTT.

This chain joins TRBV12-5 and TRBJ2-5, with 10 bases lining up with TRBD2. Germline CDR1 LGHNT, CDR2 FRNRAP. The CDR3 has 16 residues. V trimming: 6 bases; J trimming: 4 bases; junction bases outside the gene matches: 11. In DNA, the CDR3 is TGTGCTAGTGGCCCTGACCTTCTAGCGGGAGTAGAGACCCAGTACTTC. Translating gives CASGPDLLAGVETQYF.

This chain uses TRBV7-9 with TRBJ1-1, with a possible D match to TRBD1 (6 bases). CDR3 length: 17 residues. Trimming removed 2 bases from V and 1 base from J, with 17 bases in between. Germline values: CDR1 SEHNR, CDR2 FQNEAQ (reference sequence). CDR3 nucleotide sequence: TGTGCCAGCAGCTTAACGATGTGGGGCAGGGGGAACACTGAAGCTTTCTTT. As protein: CASSLTMWGRGNTEAFF.

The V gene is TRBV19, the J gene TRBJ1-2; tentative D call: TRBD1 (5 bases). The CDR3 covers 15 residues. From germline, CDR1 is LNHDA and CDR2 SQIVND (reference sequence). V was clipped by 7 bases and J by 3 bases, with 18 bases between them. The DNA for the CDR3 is TGTGCCAGTACATCAAACAGGCGATTCGACTATGGCTACACCTTC. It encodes CASTSNRRFDYGYTF. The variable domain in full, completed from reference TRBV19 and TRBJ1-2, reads DGGITQSPKYLFRKEGQNVTLSCEQNLNHDAMYWYRQDPGQGLRLIYYSQIVNDFQKGDIAEGYSVSREKKESFPLTVTSAQKNPTAFYLCASTSNRRFDYGYTFGSGTRLTVV.

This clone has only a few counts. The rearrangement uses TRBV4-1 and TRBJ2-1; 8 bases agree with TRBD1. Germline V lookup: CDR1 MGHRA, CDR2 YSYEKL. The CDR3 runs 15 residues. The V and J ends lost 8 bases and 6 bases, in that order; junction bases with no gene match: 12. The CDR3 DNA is TGCGCCAGCGGGCGAGACAGGGGAGCGGGCAATGAGCAGTTCTTC. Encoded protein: CASGRDRGAGNEQFF.

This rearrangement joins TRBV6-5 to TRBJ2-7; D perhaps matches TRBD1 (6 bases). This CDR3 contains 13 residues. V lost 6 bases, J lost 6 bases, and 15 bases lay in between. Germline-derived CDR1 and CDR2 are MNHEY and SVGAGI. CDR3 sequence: CASRGTGSTEQYF. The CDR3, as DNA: TGTGCCAGCAGGGGCACAGGGTCCACCGAGCAGTACTTC.

In nucleotides, the CDR3 is TGTGCCAGCAGTGTCCTAGCGGTAGCCAAAAACATTCAGTACTTC. Translating gives CASSVLAVAKNIQYF. The chain employs TRBV6-2 or TRBV6-3 and TRBJ2-4; 7 bases fit TRBD2. V lost 5 bases, J lost 0 bases, and 4 bases stayed unmatched. The CDR3 loop spans 15 amino acids. Germline lookup yields CDR1 MNHEY and CDR2 SVGEGT.

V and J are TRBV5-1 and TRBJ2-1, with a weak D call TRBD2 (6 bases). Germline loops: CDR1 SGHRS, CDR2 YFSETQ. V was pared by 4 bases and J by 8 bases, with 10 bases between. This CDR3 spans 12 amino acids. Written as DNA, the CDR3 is TGCGCCAGCAGCCCTTGGAGGGATGAGCAGTTCTTC. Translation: CASSPWRDEQFF.

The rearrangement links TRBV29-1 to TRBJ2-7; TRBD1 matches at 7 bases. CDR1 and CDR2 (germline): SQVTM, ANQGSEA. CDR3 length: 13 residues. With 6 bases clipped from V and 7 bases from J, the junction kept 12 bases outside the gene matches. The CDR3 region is CSVTGTDNLEQYF. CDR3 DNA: TGCAGCGTCACCGGGACAGACAATTTGGAGCAGTACTTC.

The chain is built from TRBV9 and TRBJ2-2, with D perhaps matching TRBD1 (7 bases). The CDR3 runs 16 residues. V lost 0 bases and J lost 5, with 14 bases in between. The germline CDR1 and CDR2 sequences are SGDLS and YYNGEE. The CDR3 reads CASSVGRSGGTGELFF. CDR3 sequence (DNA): TGTGCCAGCAGCGTAGGAAGGTCAGGGGGGACCGGGGAGCTGTTTTTT.

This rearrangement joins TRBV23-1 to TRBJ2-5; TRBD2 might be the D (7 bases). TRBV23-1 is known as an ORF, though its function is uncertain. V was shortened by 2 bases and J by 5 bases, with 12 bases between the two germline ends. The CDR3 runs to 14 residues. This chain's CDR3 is CASSQPEGGETQYF. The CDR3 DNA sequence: TGCGCCAGCAGTCAACCGGAGGGGGGGGAGACCCAGTACTTC.

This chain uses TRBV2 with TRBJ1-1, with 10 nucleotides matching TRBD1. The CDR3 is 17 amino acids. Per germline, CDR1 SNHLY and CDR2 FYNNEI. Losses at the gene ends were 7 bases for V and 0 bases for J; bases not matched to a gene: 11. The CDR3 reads CASKRTGGPSMNTEAFF. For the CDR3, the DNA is TGTGCCAGCAAAAGGACAGGGGGACCCTCCATGAACACTGAAGCTTTCTTT.

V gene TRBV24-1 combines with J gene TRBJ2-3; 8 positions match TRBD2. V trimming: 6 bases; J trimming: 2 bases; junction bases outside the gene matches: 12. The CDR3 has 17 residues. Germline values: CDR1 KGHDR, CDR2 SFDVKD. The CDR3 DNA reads TGTGCCACCAGTTCCTCCCCCTCCGGGGGGGACACAGATACGCAGTATTTT. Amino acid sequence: CATSSSPSGGDTDTQYF.